Here is one T cell receptor beta chain with its context. Germline V gene data show CDR1 as ENHRY and CDR2 as SYGVKD. V lost 0 bases, J lost 6 bases, and 8 bases stayed unmatched. CDR3 size: 18 residues. Authors' analysis steps: Researchers report that nucleated cell counts were estimated from reference gene primer amplification. Data came from immunoSEQ multiplex PCR; TCRdb stores just in-frame clones and leaves some out. The V and J calls and clone size were taken over from that table, and D and trimming were inferred from the DNA. This sample has around 98,000 clones, with about four fifths found just once. This entry comes from a study of blood T cell repertoires in COVID-19. Overall study context: COVID-19 samples, acute and convalescent, were from the United States, Italy and Spain. T cells, B-cell-depleted T cells, or PBMCs supplied cDNA or gDNA.

The sample consisted of peripheral blood. J is TRBJ2-1 and V is TRBV10-3; TRBD2 matches at 13 bases. The receptor was isolated from a man aged 65 to 85 with acute or convalescent COVID-19. The CDR3 is CAISESGGGTSGINEQFF. The CDR3, as DNA: TGTGCCATCAGTGAGTCGGGAGGGGGGACTAGCGGGATCAATGAGCAGTTCTTC.